This section outlines one T cell receptor (beta chain) sequence together with its context. As yet, its antigen is unknown. Trimming took 4 bases from V and 2 from J, leaving 15 bases between them. The germline V gene has CDR1 MGHDK and CDR2 SYGVNS. The CDR3 is made up of 17 amino acids. Amplified TCR beta CDR3 regions came from RNA transcripts. The HTBI set primed first-round TCR CDR3 RT-PCR. TCRdb itself ran the multiplex PCR reads through MiXCR, one entry per CDR3 protein. The sample has about 49,000 distinct CDR3 sequences; approximately 50% are singletons. These data are taken from a study of T cells in Graves' hyperthyroidism and ophthalmopathy. Study-wide findings and caveats: Ophthalmopathy was predicted by the model a median of roughly 6 months ahead of onset.

Material for sequencing was peripheral blood or thyroid tissue (not recorded which). This chain links TRBV25-1 with TRBJ2-6, with D hard to call. The sequence derives from a man in his late teens or twenties with Graves' hyperthyroidism. The CDR3 loop reads CASSGVGGGAGANVLTF. As DNA, the CDR3 is TGTGCCAGCAGTGGGGTCGGTGGTGGTGCTGGGGCCAACGTCCTGACTTTC.